What follows are 12 T cell receptor beta chains derived from one specimen sequenced in a study of CD8 T cells in ankylosing spondylitis. TCRdb itself ran the 5' RACE reads through MiXCR, one entry per CDR3 protein. The sample includes around 99,000 distinct CDR3 sequences, approximately 9% of them seen just once. Sequenced sample: blood, either unsorted or a sorted T cell fraction (not recorded which). Receptors originate from a male donor with ankylosing spondylitis or in good health (not recorded which).

This clonotype showed up many times. The rearrangement links TRBV20-1 to TRBJ2-2, with TRBD1 matching over 10 bases. The germline V gene encodes CDR1 DFQATT and CDR2 SNEGSKA (reference sequence). CDR3 length equals 14 residues. V lost 5 bases, J lost 8 bases, and 8 bases stayed unmatched. CDR3 coding DNA: TGCAGTGCTCCGCGACAGGGGGCGAGTGGGGAGCTGTTTTTT. Protein product: CSAPRQGASGELFF.

This clonotype was detected ten times or more. The chain is built from TRBV12-3 or TRBV12-4 and TRBJ2-7; 15 nucleotides agree with TRBD2. The J segment lost 9 bases and the V segment lost 5 bases, leaving 14 bases of the junction unmatched. The CDR3 spans 17 residues. This CDR3 is CASSGLAGGPRPPPQYF. DNA of the CDR3: TGTGCCAGCAGTGGACTAGCGGGGGGGCCCCGTCCCCCCCCGCAGTACTTC.

This clonotype showed up many times. The rearrangement joins TRBV2 to TRBJ1-5, with D tentatively TRBD1 (6 bases). The germline V and J ends were trimmed by 2 bases and 4 bases, with 12 bases remaining between them. The CDR3 runs to 15 residues. CDR1 is SNHLY and CDR2 is FYNNEI in the germline V gene. CDR3 bases: TGTGCCAGCAGTGAATCAGGGGCGGGAAATCAGCCCCAGCATTTT. Its translation is CASSESGAGNQPQHF.

This clonotype turned up a few times. The genes are TRBV2 and TRBJ1-2; no clear D. CDR1 SNHLY and CDR2 FYNNEI come from the germline V gene. V was clipped by 7 bases and J by 5 bases, with 17 bases between them. CDR3 length: 14 residues. Here the CDR3 DNA reads TGTGCCAGCAAGCTAGCAGAGGAGAGGTATGGCTACACCTTC. It codes for CASKLAEERYGYTF.

This clonotype is a singleton in its sample. The rearrangement links TRBV24-1 to TRBJ1-1; no clear D gene. CDR1 is KGHDR, CDR2 SFDVKD, per germline. This CDR3 has 12 residues. Trimming cost V 9 bases and J 0 bases, with 7 bases left between them. This chain's CDR3 is CATRRVNTEAFF. Here the CDR3 DNA reads TGTGCCACCCGGAGGGTGAACACTGAAGCTTTCTTT.

The table lists this clonotype with many counts. This chain links TRBV6-1 with TRBJ2-3; D is perhaps TRBD1 (5 bases). The germline V gene has CDR1 MNHNS and CDR2 SASEGT. The V and J ends lost 6 bases and 2 bases respectively, with 15 bases between them. The CDR3 has 15 residues. The DNA for the CDR3 is TGTGCCAGCAGCCGACAGCCATGGTCCACAGATACGCAGTATTTT. Translated, it gives CASSRQPWSTDTQYF.

The chain has TRBV2 and TRBJ2-1; 10 positions agree with TRBD2. Germline CDR1 reads SNHLY; CDR2 reads FYNNEI. The CDR3 length is 18 residues. CDR3 sequence: CTLCFAIQRGGRRNEQFF. Written as DNA, the CDR3 is TGTACCCTCTGTTTTGCTATTCAGCGGGGGGGCCGTAGGAATGAGCAGTTCTTC.

There are a few counts of this clonotype. The CDR3 DNA is TGCAGTGCTAGAGATTTACTAGCGGAAAACTACAATGAGCAGTTCTTC. As protein: CSARDLLAENYNEQFF. This rearrangement joins TRBV20-1 to TRBJ2-1; 8 bases agree with TRBD2. Germline lookup yields CDR1 DFQATT and CDR2 SNEGSKA (reference sequence). V dropped 0 bases and J dropped 3; count of bases not matched to a gene: 7. There are 16 residues in the CDR3.

This clonotype showed up many times. The chain carries TRBV27 and TRBJ2-7; D perhaps matches TRBD2 (6 bases). V lost 6 bases, J lost 1 base, and 13 bases lay in between. This CDR3 region has 14 residues. Germline CDR1 MNHEY, CDR2 SMNVEV (reference sequence). For the CDR3, the DNA is TGTGCCAGCAGGCGCGGAGGGGTTTCCTACGAGCAGTACTTC. Translated, it gives CASRRGGVSYEQYF.

This clonotype turned up a few times. The V gene is TRBV2, the J gene TRBJ2-1, with D perhaps matching TRBD1 (5 bases). Trimming cost V 5 bases and J 8 bases, with 13 bases left between them. CDR3 size: 13 residues. Germline-derived CDR1 and CDR2 are SNHLY and FYNNEI. The CDR3 DNA follows: TGTGCCAGCAGTCCCAGAAGGGGCGATGAGCAGTTCTTC. It yields the protein CASSPRRGDEQFF.

This clonotype was picked up many times. V is TRBV6-5 and J is TRBJ1-3; no reliable D call. The V and J ends lost 2 bases and 0 bases respectively, with 5 bases between them. The CDR3 consists of 14 residues. The V gene's germline CDR1 is MNHEY and CDR2 SVGAGI. The CDR3 loop reads CASSYGDSGNTIYF. DNA of the CDR3: TGTGCCAGCAGTTACGGGGACTCTGGAAACACCATATATTTT.

This clonotype was counted only a few times. The chain combines TRBV12-3 or TRBV12-4 with TRBJ1-6; TRBD1 might be the D (6 bases). Trimming took 6 bases from V and 14 from J, leaving 20 bases between them. The CDR3 totals 14 residues. The CDR3 sequence: CASSPNRDPGALHF. The CDR3 DNA reads TGTGCCAGCAGCCCAAACAGGGACCCGGGAGCCCTCCACTTT.